These 26 T cell receptor beta chains were all obtained from the same sample, sequenced in a study of control samples from healthy donors and cancer patients. Profiling relied on immunoSEQ multiplex PCR, and the TCRdb table lists in-frame clones only, not all of them. The sample lists under 200,000 clones, about 91% occurring once. Sequenced: blood. The receptors originated from a woman aged 30 to 39 in good health.

This rearrangement joins TRBV9 to TRBJ2-2; TRBD2 aligns across 12 bases. This CDR3 comprises 18 residues. The J segment lost 4 bases and the V segment lost 0 bases, leaving 7 bases of the junction unmatched. Germline V lookup: CDR1 SGDLS, CDR2 YYNGEE. This CDR3 is CASSVAIASGGATGELFF. The CDR3 coding sequence is TGTGCCAGCAGCGTAGCAATAGCTAGCGGGGGGGCCACCGGGGAGCTGTTTTTT.

CDR3 DNA: TGTGCCACCAGCAGAGATTATGGGGTTCAGATGCCCCAGCATTTT. It translates to CATSRDYGVQMPQHF. The chain couples TRBV15 to TRBJ1-5; D is unclear. V was cut by 0 bases and J by 9 bases, with 15 bases left in between. CDR1 is LNHNV and CDR2 is YYDKDF in the germline V gene (reference sequence). CDR3 size: 15 residues.

Only one count was recorded for this clone. The chain carries TRBV7-9 and TRBJ2-5, with D possibly being TRBD2 (5 bases). This CDR3 region has 18 residues. V lost 1 base and J 5 bases, leaving 23 bases between the germline ends. CDR1 is SEHNR and CDR2 is FQNEAQ in the germline V gene (reference sequence). CDR3: CASSLGGLTDASRETQYF. CDR3 coding DNA: TGTGCCAGCAGCTTAGGCGGGCTTACAGATGCTTCAAGGGAGACCCAGTACTTC.

The rearrangement uses TRBV4-2 and TRBJ2-2; unclear D gene. The CDR3 has 15 amino acids. The germline V gene has CDR1 LGHNA and CDR2 YNFKEQ. V dropped 0 bases and J dropped 6 bases, with 11 bases sitting between them. The CDR3 loop reads CASSQEFSVSGELFF. CDR3 nucleotides: TGTGCCAGCAGCCAAGAGTTCAGTGTCTCCGGGGAGCTGTTTTTT.

The chain joins TRBV28 to TRBJ2-3; D perhaps matches TRBD1 (5 bases). The CDR3 consists of 11 residues. Trimming stripped 2 bases from V and 10 bases from J, with 7 bases between. Germline V gene data show CDR1 as MDHEN and CDR2 as SYDVKM. The CDR3 coding sequence is TGTGCCAGCAGTTTAACAGGAGCGCAGTATTTT. Translation: CASSLTGAQYF.

The rearrangement uses TRBV10-3 and TRBJ1-2, with 7 bases identical to TRBD1. After removal of 6 bases from V and 1 base from J, the junction contained 11 bases not matched to a gene. Per the germline V gene, CDR1 is ENHRY and CDR2 is SYGVKD. The CDR3 is made up of 16 amino acids. CDR3 in amino acids: CAIRPTGTELNYGYTF. CDR3 nucleotide sequence: TGTGCCATCAGGCCAACCGGGACAGAACTTAACTATGGCTACACCTTC.

This sequence joins TRBV29-1 and TRBJ2-3; D not certain. Germline CDR1 is SQVTM and CDR2 is ANQGSEA. The ends were cut back, 4 bases at V and 2 bases at J, with 13 bases in the middle. The CDR3 length is 14 residues. The CDR3 nucleotides are TGCAGCGTTGCCGTGGTTCTCTCCACAGATACGCAGTATTTT. This translates into CSVAVVLSTDTQYF.

The chain has TRBV18 and TRBJ1-2; no reliable D call. CDR1 is KGHSH and CDR2 is LQKENI in the germline V gene. The CDR3 runs 14 residues. V shed 3 bases and J shed 2 bases, with 10 bases lying between them. In nucleotides, the CDR3 is TGTGCCAGCTCACCGGTAGGGAACAACTATGGCTACACCTTC. Translating gives CASSPVGNNYGYTF.

This clone was seen just once. Here the CDR3 DNA reads TGTGCCAGCAGAAGCAGGGCGTACACTGAAGCTTTCTTT. As protein: CASRSRAYTEAFF. The chain combines TRBV12-3 or TRBV12-4 with TRBJ1-1, with D perhaps matching TRBD1 (5 bases). Trimming removed 6 bases at V and 3 bases at J, with 11 bases between. The length of the CDR3 is 13 residues.

As concerns this clone: The sample carries other DNA sequences with the same CDR3. The chain employs TRBV18 and TRBJ1-2; the match to TRBD1 covers 7 bases. Germline CDR1 KGHSH, CDR2 LQKENI. The CDR3 runs 13 residues. The V and J ends lost 3 bases and 5 bases, in that order; junction bases with no gene match: 3. Here the CDR3 reads CASSPGTDYGYTF. The CDR3 bases are TGTGCCAGCTCACCCGGGACAGATTATGGCTACACCTTC.

This clone showed up just a few times. The chain uses TRBV28 and TRBJ1-5, with 7 bases fitting TRBD1. CDR1 and CDR2 (germline): MDHEN, SYDVKM. J was trimmed by 4 bases and V by 6 bases; bases with no gene match: 6. This CDR3 comprises 14 residues. The CDR3 sequence is CASRTTGRNQPQHF. The CDR3 DNA reads TGTGCCAGCAGAACGACAGGGAGAAATCAGCCCCAGCATTTT.

As for this clone: Other DNA variants within this sample encode the same CDR3. The chain joins TRBV27 to TRBJ2-7; 9 nucleotides agree with TRBD1. This CDR3 spans 14 amino acids. V was pared by 5 bases and J by 4 bases, with 6 bases of the junction left unmatched. From germline, CDR1 is MNHEY and CDR2 SMNVEV (reference sequence). The DNA of the CDR3 is TGTGCCAGCAGTCCAACCGGACAGGGGTACGAGCAGTACTTC. Its translation: CASSPTGQGYEQYF.

The J gene is TRBJ2-7, the V gene TRBV3-1 (or the pseudogene TRBV3-2); 11 nucleotides line up with TRBD1. The V and J ends lost 2 bases and 6 bases, in that order; junction bases with no gene match: 6. The CDR3 covers 15 residues. Germline V gene data show CDR1 as LGHDT and CDR2 as YNNKEL (reference sequence). The CDR3 protein is CASSQMSDRGLEQYF. In DNA, the CDR3 is TGTGCCAGCAGCCAAATGTCGGACAGGGGGCTCGAGCAGTACTTC.

The CDR3 loop reads CASSWTSGYQETQYF. In nucleotides, the CDR3 is TGTGCCAGCAGTTGGACTAGCGGATACCAAGAGACCCAGTACTTC. This chain links TRBV6-2 or TRBV6-3 with TRBJ2-5, with 10 bases identical to TRBD2. Germline CDR1 MNHEY, CDR2 SVGEGT. This CDR3 has 15 amino acids. V gave up 4 bases and J gave up 0 bases; unmatched junction bases: 2.

The V and J genes are TRBV5-1 and TRBJ2-1, with TRBD2 as a possible D gene (6 bases). This CDR3 is built from 14 residues. Per germline, CDR1 SGHRS and CDR2 YFSETQ. The ends were cut back, 4 bases at V and 3 bases at J, with 11 bases in the middle. As DNA, the CDR3 is TGCGCCAGCAGCAGATCGGGAGACTACAATGAGCAGTTCTTC. Translation: CASSRSGDYNEQFF.

The chain carries TRBV19 and TRBJ2-3, with TRBD2 matching 8 bases. In germline, CDR1 is LNHDA, CDR2 SQIVND (reference sequence). CDR3 length equals 15 residues. Trimming at V came to 5 bases and at J to 2 bases, leaving 6 bases not matched to a gene. CDR3 protein: CASSQQGLVTDTQYF. CDR3 DNA sequence: TGTGCCAGTAGTCAACAGGGACTAGTCACAGATACGCAGTATTTT.

V gene TRBV5-1 combines with J gene TRBJ1-4, with a weak D call TRBD1 (6 bases). Germline CDR1 and CDR2: SGHRS and YFSETQ. The CDR3 runs 16 residues. Trimming removed 0 bases from V and 8 bases from J, with 17 bases in between. CDR3 bases: TGCGCCAGCAGCTTGGCTTGGGCGGGGGCAGAGGAAAAACTGTTTTTT. Translation gives CASSLAWAGAEEKLFF.

J is TRBJ1-2 and V is TRBV29-1; a weak D match, TRBD1 (5 bases). CDR1 is SQVTM, CDR2 ANQGSEA, per germline. The ends were cut back, 8 bases at V and 8 bases at J, with 21 bases in the middle. There are 13 residues in the CDR3. The CDR3 nucleotides are TGCAGCACGTCTTCCGGGACTCGCGACGGCTACACCTTC. The encoded protein is CSTSSGTRDGYTF. Together with reference TRBV29-1 and TRBJ1-2, the CDR3 gives the full variable domain: SAVISQKPSRDICQRGTSLTIQCQVDSQVTMMFWYRQQPGQSLTLIATANQGSEATYESGFVIDKFPISRPNLTFSTLTVSNMSPEDSSIYLCSTSSGTRDGYTFGSGTRLTVV.

Of note for this clone: Additional DNA sequences in this sample encode the identical CDR3. This chain links TRBV24-1 with TRBJ1-1, with TRBD1 matching 7 bases. Per the germline V gene, CDR1 is KGHDR and CDR2 is SFDVKD. Germline trimming cut 5 bases from V and 10 bases from J; bases unmatched to any gene: 9. The CDR3 runs 13 residues. The CDR3 DNA reads TGTGCCACCAGTGGAGGATCAGGGGGGCGAGCTTTCTTT. It codes for CATSGGSGGRAFF.

V and J are TRBV5-6 and TRBJ1-2; possible D gene TRBD1, 5 bases. Trimming shortened V by 1 base and J by 7 bases, and 20 bases separated the two germline ends. The CDR3 consists of 16 residues. Germline values: CDR1 SGHDT, CDR2 YYEEEE. The CDR3 DNA reads TGTGCCAGCAGCTTGATTGAGCGGAGGGAAAGGGGTGGCTACACCTTC. Translating it yields CASSLIERRERGGYTF.

V and J are TRBV28 and TRBJ2-1; 11 bases fit TRBD2. This CDR3 contains 16 residues. V was pared by 5 bases and J by 2 bases, with 5 bases of the junction left unmatched. Germline CDR1 reads MDHEN; CDR2 reads SYDVKM. The CDR3 here is CASSRGLAGTYNEQFF. The CDR3 nucleotides are TGTGCCAGCAGTCGAGGACTAGCGGGTACCTACAATGAGCAGTTCTTC.

V and J are TRBV19 and TRBJ2-1, with 9 bases matching TRBD2. The germline V gene has CDR1 LNHDA and CDR2 SQIVND (reference sequence). The length of the CDR3 is 14 residues. The CDR3 DNA follows: TGTGCAACCCAAGCGGGAGGCGGGTACAATGAGCAGTTCTTC. It is translated as CATQAGGGYNEQFF. The variable domain in full, completed from reference TRBV19 and TRBJ2-1, reads DGGITQSPKYLFRKEGQNVTLSCEQNLNHDAMYWYRQDPGQGLRLIYYSQIVNDFQKGDIAEGYSVSREKKESFPLTVTSAQKNPTAFYLCATQAGGGYNEQFFGPGTRLTVL.

The rearrangement uses TRBV7-9 and TRBJ1-4; possibly TRBD1 for D (5 bases). V lost 1 base and J lost 4, with 7 bases in between. CDR3 length: 14 amino acids. Germline V lookup: CDR1 SEHNR, CDR2 FQNEAQ (reference sequence). The CDR3 spells CASSLGQGNEKLFF. Written as DNA, the CDR3 is TGTGCCAGCAGCTTAGGGCAGGGTAATGAAAAACTGTTTTTT.

The CDR3 nucleotides read TGTGCCAGTACACCCAGAGTTAATGAAAAACTGTTTTTT. This translates into CASTPRVNEKLFF. V is TRBV19 and J is TRBJ1-4; D remains unclear. Trimming left V 7 bases short and J 4 bases short, with 10 bases between. CDR1 and CDR2 from the germline V gene are LNHDA and SQIVND (reference sequence). This CDR3 has 13 residues.

This clone was seen many times. CDR3 bases: TGTGCCAGCAGTCTAGTTCTCTACGAGCAGTACTTC. Amino acids: CASSLVLYEQYF. The J gene is TRBJ2-7, the V gene TRBV7-9; D gene ambiguous. Germline V gene data show CDR1 as SEHNR and CDR2 as FQNEAQ (reference sequence). Trimming stripped 6 bases from V and 3 bases from J, with 9 bases between. The CDR3 extends over 12 amino acids.

The chain links TRBV10-1 to TRBJ2-2, with D unresolved. This CDR3 spans 13 amino acids. Trimming took 4 bases from V and 4 from J, leaving 7 bases between them. The germline gives CDR1 WNHNN, CDR2 SYGVQD (reference sequence). The CDR3 DNA sequence: TGCGCCAGCAGTGTGACAACCACCGGGGAGCTGTTTTTT. Its translation is CASSVTTTGELFF.